What follows describes a single T cell receptor beta chain. The data were taken from a study of CD8 T cells in Susac syndrome. The length of the CDR3 is 16 residues. CDR1 is GTSNPN and CDR2 is SVGIG in the germline V gene (reference sequence). Germline trimming cut 1 base from V and 9 bases from J; bases unmatched to any gene: 15. Reverse transcription of roughly 0.5 to 1 ug RNA was performed with random hexamers. TCRdb re-called the immunoSEQ multiplex PCR reads with MiXCR, one entry per CDR3 protein. The table shows roughly 120,000 distinct CDR3 sequences, with roughly 94% occurring only once. The V and J genes are TRBV30 and TRBJ2-1, with 7 bases aligning to TRBD2. The origin of this receptor is a human donor with multiple sclerosis. What was sequenced was CD4+ T cells from PBMCs. CDR3 loop: CAWSGRTLAFRSEQFF. CDR3 nucleotide sequence: TGTGCCTGGAGTGGCCGGACACTAGCGTTTAGGTCTGAGCAGTTCTTC. The entire variable domain, with the rest obtained from reference TRBV30 and TRBJ2-1, is as follows: SQTIHQWPATLVQPVGSPLSLECTVEGTSNPNLYWYRQAAGRGLQLLFYSVGIGQISSEVPQNLSASRPQDRQFILSSKKLLLSDSGFYLCAWSGRTLAFRSEQFFGPGTRLTVL.